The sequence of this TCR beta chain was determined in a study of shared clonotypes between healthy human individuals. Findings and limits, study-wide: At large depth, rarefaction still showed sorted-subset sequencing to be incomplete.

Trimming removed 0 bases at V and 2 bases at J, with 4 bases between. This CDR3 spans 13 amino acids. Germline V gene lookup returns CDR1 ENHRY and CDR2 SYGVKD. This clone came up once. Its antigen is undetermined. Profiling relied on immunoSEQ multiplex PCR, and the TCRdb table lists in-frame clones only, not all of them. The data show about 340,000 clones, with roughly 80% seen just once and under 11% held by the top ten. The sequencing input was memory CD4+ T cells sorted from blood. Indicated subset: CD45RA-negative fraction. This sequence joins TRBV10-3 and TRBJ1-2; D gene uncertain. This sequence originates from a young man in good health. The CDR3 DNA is TGTGCCATCAGTGAGTCGGGAAACTATGGCTACACCTTC. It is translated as CAISESGNYGYTF.